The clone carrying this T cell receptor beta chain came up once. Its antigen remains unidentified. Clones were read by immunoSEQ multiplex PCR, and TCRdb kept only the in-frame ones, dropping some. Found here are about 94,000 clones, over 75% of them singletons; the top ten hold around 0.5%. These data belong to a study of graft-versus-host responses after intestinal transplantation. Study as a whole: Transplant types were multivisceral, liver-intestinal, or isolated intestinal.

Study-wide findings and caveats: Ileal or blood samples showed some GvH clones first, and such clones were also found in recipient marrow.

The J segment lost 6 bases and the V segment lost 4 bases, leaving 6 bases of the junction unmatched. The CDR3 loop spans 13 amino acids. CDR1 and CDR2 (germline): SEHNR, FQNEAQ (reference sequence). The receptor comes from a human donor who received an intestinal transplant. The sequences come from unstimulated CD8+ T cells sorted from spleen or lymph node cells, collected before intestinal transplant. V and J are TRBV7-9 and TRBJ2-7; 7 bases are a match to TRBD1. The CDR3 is CASSSAYRGEQYF. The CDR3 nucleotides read TGTGCCAGCAGCTCAGCTTACAGGGGCGAGCAGTACTTC. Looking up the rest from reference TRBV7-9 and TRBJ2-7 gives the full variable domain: DTGVSQNPRHKITKRGQNVTFRCDPISEHNRLYWYRQTLGQGPEFLTYFQNEAQLEKSRLLSDRFSAERPKGSFSTLEIQRTEQGDSAMYLCASSSAYRGEQYFGPGTRLTVT.